The 18 T cell receptor beta chains given below trace back to one sample, sequenced in a study of cytomegalovirus exposure and HLA in healthy donors. Both 60 Vbeta primers and 13 Jbeta primers went into the PCR. Assay used: immunoSEQ multiplex PCR; TCRdb lists only in-frame clones, some missing. The sample has roughly 120,000 clones; roughly 82% are singletons. The source material was PBMCs. Receptors were obtained from a human donor in good health.

V usage is TRBV11-2 and J usage is TRBJ2-5; D call uncertain. The J call may be incorrect, as the DNA end agrees better with TRBJ2-7. The CDR3 runs to 16 residues. Germline loops: CDR1 SGHAT, CDR2 FQNNGV. The CDR3, as DNA: TGTGCCAGCAGCTTAGTGCGCGGTTTGTTCGCCTACGAGCAGTACTTC. Its protein is CASSLVRGLFAYEQYF.

This clone was detected only a few times. This chain uses TRBV2 with TRBJ2-2; D is perhaps TRBD1 (5 bases). Deletions cut 6 bases from V and 3 bases from J, with 11 bases between. Germline CDR1 reads SNHLY; CDR2 reads FYNNEI. The CDR3 runs 14 residues. CDR3 residues: CASRETDYTGELFF. For the CDR3, the DNA is TGTGCCAGCAGGGAGACAGACTACACCGGGGAGCTGTTTTTT.

This chain uses TRBV6-6 with TRBJ2-7; D may be TRBD1 (6 bases). The CDR3 covers 16 residues. Germline CDR1 MNHNY, CDR2 SVGAGI (reference sequence). Trimming cost V 9 bases and J 6 bases, with 27 bases left between them. CDR3 in amino acids: CARPPPPTGSISEQYF. In DNA, the CDR3 is TGTGCCAGGCCACCCCCTCCGACAGGTTCGATTTCCGAGCAGTACTTC.

This clone was counted only a few times. The rearrangement joins TRBV7-6 to TRBJ2-2; no firm D call. Germline values: CDR1 SGHVS, CDR2 FNYEAQ. V was cut by 2 bases and J by 0 bases, with 10 bases left in between. The CDR3 is 16 residues long. CDR3 sequence: CASSLYGGTNTGELFF. In DNA, the CDR3 is TGTGCCAGCAGCTTATATGGCGGAACGAACACCGGGGAGCTGTTTTTT.

This clone was seen a single time. This chain uses TRBV19 with TRBJ1-2, with TRBD1 matching 9 bases. The germline CDR1 and CDR2 sequences are LNHDA and SQIVND (reference sequence). The CDR3 runs 14 residues. J gave up 7 bases and V 11 bases, and 14 bases lay outside the gene matches. The CDR3 nucleotides read TGTGCCGCCAGGGGGGACAGGGCTCTTTCTGGCTACACCTTC. Translated: CAARGDRALSGYTF.

This chain uses TRBV25-1 with TRBJ1-4; 8 bases align to TRBD1. This CDR3 has 15 residues. Losses at the gene ends were 5 bases for V and 1 base for J; bases not matched to a gene: 3. Germline V gene data show CDR1 as MGHDK and CDR2 as SYGVNS. The DNA for the CDR3 is TGTGCCAGCAGTAAACAGGGGGTAACTAATGAAAAACTGTTTTTT. Protein product: CASSKQGVTNEKLFF.

The chain has TRBV7-7 and TRBJ2-2; D perhaps matches TRBD2 (6 bases). Looked up from germline, CDR1 is SSHAT and CDR2 is FNYEAQ (reference sequence). The CDR3 totals 17 residues. The V gene lost 4 bases and the J gene lost 0 bases, with 15 bases spanning the gap. CDR3 in amino acids: CASSSSEITANTGELFF. CDR3 coding DNA: TGTGCCAGCAGCTCTAGCGAGATAACTGCGAACACCGGGGAGCTGTTTTTT.

Here the CDR3 reads CSTGGTGDPYGYTF. The CDR3, as DNA: TGCAGCACTGGAGGGACAGGGGATCCCTATGGCTACACCTTC. The V call is TRBV29-1, the J call TRBJ1-2; 10 nucleotides agree with TRBD1. The CDR3 contains 14 residues. Germline CDR1 and CDR2: SQVTM and ANQGSEA. With V trimmed by 8 bases and J by 4 bases, 10 bases remained unmatched. Filled out from reference TRBV29-1 and TRBJ1-2, the complete variable domain reads SAVISQKPSRDICQRGTSLTIQCQVDSQVTMMFWYRQQPGQSLTLIATANQGSEATYESGFVIDKFPISRPNLTFSTLTVSNMSPEDSSIYLCSTGGTGDPYGYTFGSGTRLTVV.

The chain carries TRBV5-1 and TRBJ2-3, with 9 bases identical to TRBD1. Per the germline V gene, CDR1 is SGHRS and CDR2 is YFSETQ. V shed 0 bases, J shed 2 bases, and the junction held 7 bases outside the gene matches. The CDR3 runs to 17 residues. CDR3 coding DNA: TGCGCCAGCAGCTTGGGTACCGGGACAGGGAACACAGATACGCAGTATTTT. Encoded protein: CASSLGTGTGNTDTQYF.

The J gene is TRBJ1-5, the V gene TRBV6-1; the D gene is possibly TRBD1 (6 bases). Germline-derived CDR1 and CDR2 are MNHNS and SASEGT. This CDR3 has 15 residues. Trimming left V 5 bases short and J 2 bases short, with 13 bases between. The DNA of the CDR3 is TGTGCCAGCAGTCAAACAGGGCTGGGCAATCAGCCCCAGCATTTT. Translating it yields CASSQTGLGNQPQHF.

The chain uses TRBV14 and TRBJ1-1; D remains ambiguous. The germline gives CDR1 SGHDN, CDR2 FVKESK. The V end was cut by 1 base, the J end by 1 base, with 10 bases between. The CDR3 extends over 15 amino acids. The CDR3, as DNA: TGTGCCAGCAGCCAAGCGAACAACAGGAACACTGAAGCTTTCTTT. This sequence encodes CASSQANNRNTEAFF.

The genes are TRBV15 and TRBJ2-2; 11 bases match TRBD1. CDR1 and CDR2 (germline): LNHNV, YYDKDF (reference sequence). The CDR3 totals 16 residues. The junction had 4 bases not matched to a gene; V was cut back by 1 base and J by 6 bases. In DNA form, the CDR3 reads TGTGCCACCAGCAGAGCCGGGGACAGGGGGGCCGGGGAGCTGTTTTTT. This encodes CATSRAGDRGAGELFF. The full variable domain, completed using reference TRBV15 and TRBJ2-2, is DAMVIQNPRYQVTQFGKPVTLSCSQTLNHNVMYWYQQKSSQAPKLLFHYYDKDFNNEADTPDNFQSRRPNTSFCFLDIRSPGLGDTAMYLCATSRAGDRGAGELFFGEGSRLTVL.

The chain links TRBV29-1 to TRBJ2-7; 8 bases match TRBD2. The CDR3 covers 13 residues. Trimming removed 0 bases from V and 3 bases from J; junction bases left unmatched: 1. Per the germline V gene, CDR1 is SQVTM and CDR2 is ANQGSEA. The CDR3 DNA is TGCAGCGTTGAAGATACTAGCGGCTACGAGCAGTACTTC. Residues: CSVEDTSGYEQYF.

Regarding this clone: One end of the junction does not line up with germline, which may come from a read error. This chain joins TRBV7-9 and TRBJ2-3; 10 bases match TRBD2. The CDR3 runs to 16 residues. The germline CDR1 and CDR2 sequences are SEHNR and FQNEAQ (reference sequence). The CDR3 coding sequence is TGTTCCAGCAGCTTAGAGTCTAGCGGGAGCAGGTATACGCAGTATTTT. It codes for CSSSLESSGSRYTQYF.

The chain recombines TRBV9 with TRBJ2-1, with unresolved D. Trimming removed 0 bases at V and 3 bases at J, with 10 bases between. The CDR3 consists of 15 residues. Germline assignment: CDR1 SGDLS and CDR2 YYNGEE. The CDR3 reads CASSVDGGLYNEQFF. Here the CDR3 DNA reads TGTGCCAGCAGCGTAGATGGCGGTCTCTACAATGAGCAGTTCTTC.

The chain employs TRBV9 and TRBJ1-2, with 7 nucleotides matching TRBD1. The germline V gene encodes CDR1 SGDLS and CDR2 YYNGEE. V gave up 0 bases and J gave up 4 bases; unmatched junction bases: 6. The CDR3 has 15 amino acids. CDR3 nucleotide sequence: TGTGCCAGCAGCGTAGTAGAAAGGGGGCCCTATGGCTACACCTTC. Translation: CASSVVERGPYGYTF. Filled out from reference TRBV9 and TRBJ1-2, the complete variable domain reads DSGVTQTPKHLITATGQRVTLRCSPRSGDLSVYWYQQSLDQGLQFLIQYYNGEERAKGNILERFSAQQFPDLHSELNLSSLELGDSALYFCASSVVERGPYGYTFGSGTRLTVV.

This chain links TRBV19 with TRBJ1-2; D gene unclear. The CDR3 consists of 15 residues. The germline V gene has CDR1 LNHDA and CDR2 SQIVND (reference sequence). Deletions cut 1 base from V and 0 bases from J, with 9 bases between. The CDR3 region has the DNA TGTGCCAGTAGTATAGCGAGGAGGGCTAACTATGGCTACACCTTC. Translation: CASSIARRANYGYTF.

This clone was detected once. The gene calls are TRBV28 and TRBJ1-3; no clear D gene. V shed 3 bases and J shed 10 bases, with 4 bases lying between them. The CDR3 length is 10 residues. Germline CDR1 is MDHEN and CDR2 is SYDVKM. Here the CDR3 reads CASSFNTIYF. CDR3 DNA sequence: TGTGCCAGCAGTTTTAATACCATATATTTT. The full variable domain, completed using reference TRBV28 and TRBJ1-3, is DVKVTQSSRYLVKRTGEKVFLECVQDMDHENMFWYRQDPGLGLRLIYFSYDVKMKEKGDIPEGYSVSREKKERFSLILESASTNQTSMYLCASSFNTIYFGEGSWLTVV.